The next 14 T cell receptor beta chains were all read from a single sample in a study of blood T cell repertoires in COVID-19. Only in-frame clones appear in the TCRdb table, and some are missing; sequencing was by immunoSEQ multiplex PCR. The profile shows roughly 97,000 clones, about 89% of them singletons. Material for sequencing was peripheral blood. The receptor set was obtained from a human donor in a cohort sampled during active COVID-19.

The CDR3 loop is CASSQEDRGQKLFF. In nucleotides, the CDR3 is TGTGCCAGCAGCCAAGAGGACAGGGGGCAAAAACTGTTTTTT. The rearrangement links TRBV4-2 to TRBJ1-4, with 11 bases fitting TRBD1. This CDR3 contains 14 residues. The ends lost 0 bases at V and 9 bases at J; junction bases unmatched: 0. CDR1 and CDR2 (germline): LGHNA, YNFKEQ.

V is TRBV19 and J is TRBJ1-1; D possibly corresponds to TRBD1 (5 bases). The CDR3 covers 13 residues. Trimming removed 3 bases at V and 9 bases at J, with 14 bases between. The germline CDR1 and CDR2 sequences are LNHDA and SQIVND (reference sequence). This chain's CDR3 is CASSMVRRGKAFF. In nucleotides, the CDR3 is TGTGCCAGTAGTATGGTTCGGAGGGGCAAAGCTTTCTTT.

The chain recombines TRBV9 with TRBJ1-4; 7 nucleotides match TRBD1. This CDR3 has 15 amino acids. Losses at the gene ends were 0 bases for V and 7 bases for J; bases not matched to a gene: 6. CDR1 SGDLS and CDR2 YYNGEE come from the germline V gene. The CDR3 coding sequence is TGTGCCAGCAGCGTAGATCAGGGGGTCGGTGAAAAACTGTTTTTT. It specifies CASSVDQGVGEKLFF. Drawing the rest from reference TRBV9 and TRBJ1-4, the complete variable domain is DSGVTQTPKHLITATGQRVTLRCSPRSGDLSVYWYQQSLDQGLQFLIQYYNGEERAKGNILERFSAQQFPDLHSELNLSSLELGDSALYFCASSVDQGVGEKLFFGSGTQLSVL.

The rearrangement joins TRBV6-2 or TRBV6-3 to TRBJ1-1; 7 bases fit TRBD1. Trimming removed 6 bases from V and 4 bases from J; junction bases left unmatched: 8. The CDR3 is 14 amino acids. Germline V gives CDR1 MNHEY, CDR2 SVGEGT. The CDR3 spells CASSLQGSTTEAFF. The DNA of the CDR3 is TGTGCCAGCAGCCTACAGGGGTCGACCACTGAAGCTTTCTTT.

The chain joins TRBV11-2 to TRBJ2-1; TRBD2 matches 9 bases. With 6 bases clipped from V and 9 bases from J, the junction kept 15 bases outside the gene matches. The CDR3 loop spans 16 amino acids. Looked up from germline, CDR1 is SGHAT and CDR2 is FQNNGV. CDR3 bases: TGTGCCAGCAGATACAACAGGGTAGCGGGAGTTCTTGAGCAGTTCTTC. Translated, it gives CASRYNRVAGVLEQFF.

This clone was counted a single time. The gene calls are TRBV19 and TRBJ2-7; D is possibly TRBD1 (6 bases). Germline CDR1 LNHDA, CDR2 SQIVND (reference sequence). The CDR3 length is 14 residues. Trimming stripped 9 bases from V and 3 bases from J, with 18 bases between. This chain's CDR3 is CASSSRTGRYEQYF. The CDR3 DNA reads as TGTGCCAGCTCAAGTCGCACAGGGCGCTACGAGCAGTACTTC.

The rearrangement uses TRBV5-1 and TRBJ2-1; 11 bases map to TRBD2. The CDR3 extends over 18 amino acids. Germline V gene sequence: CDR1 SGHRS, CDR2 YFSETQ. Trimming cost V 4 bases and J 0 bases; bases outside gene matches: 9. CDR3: CASSPGLAALYSYNEQFF. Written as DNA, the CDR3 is TGCGCCAGCAGCCCGGGACTAGCGGCACTATACTCCTACAATGAGCAGTTCTTC.

The CDR3 region has the DNA TGTGCCATCAGTGAGGAGAGCACAGATACGCAGTATTTT. This codes for CAISEESTDTQYF. This chain links TRBV10-3 with TRBJ2-3; no clear D gene. The CDR3 has 13 amino acids. Trimming pared 2 bases from V and 0 bases from J, leaving 3 bases between. CDR1 is ENHRY and CDR2 is SYGVKD in the germline V gene.

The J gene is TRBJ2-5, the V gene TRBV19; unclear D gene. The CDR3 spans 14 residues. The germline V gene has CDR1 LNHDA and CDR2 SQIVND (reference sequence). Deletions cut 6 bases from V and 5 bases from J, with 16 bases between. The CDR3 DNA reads TGTGCCAGTAGAGAACATTGGGCTGGGGAGACCCAGTACTTC. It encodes CASREHWAGETQYF.

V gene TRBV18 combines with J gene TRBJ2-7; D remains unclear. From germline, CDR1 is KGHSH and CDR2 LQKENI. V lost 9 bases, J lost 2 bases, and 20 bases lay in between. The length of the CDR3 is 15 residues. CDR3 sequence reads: CASSLRGRKAYEQYF. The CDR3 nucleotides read TGTGCCAGTTCCCTACGAGGAAGGAAAGCCTACGAGCAGTACTTC.

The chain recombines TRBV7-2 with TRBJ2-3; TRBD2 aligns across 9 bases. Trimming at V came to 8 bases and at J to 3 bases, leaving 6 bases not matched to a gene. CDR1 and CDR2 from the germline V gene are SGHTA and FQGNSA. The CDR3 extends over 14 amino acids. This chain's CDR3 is CASGGLAITDTQYF. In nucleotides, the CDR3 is TGTGCCAGCGGAGGACTAGCGATAACAGATACGCAGTATTTT. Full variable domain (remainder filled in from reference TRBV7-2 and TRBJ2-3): GAGVSQSPSNKVTEKGKDVELRCDPISGHTALYWYRQSLGQGLEFLIYFQGNSAPDKSGLPSDRFSAERTGGSVSTLTIQRTQQEDSAVYLCASGGLAITDTQYFGPGTRLTVL.

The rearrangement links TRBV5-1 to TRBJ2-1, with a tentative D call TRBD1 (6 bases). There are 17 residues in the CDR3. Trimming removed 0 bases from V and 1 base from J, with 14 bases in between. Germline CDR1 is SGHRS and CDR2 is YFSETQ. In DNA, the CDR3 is TGCGCCAGCAGCTTGGGGAGGACAGCTGCTTCCTACAATGAGCAGTTCTTC. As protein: CASSLGRTAASYNEQFF.

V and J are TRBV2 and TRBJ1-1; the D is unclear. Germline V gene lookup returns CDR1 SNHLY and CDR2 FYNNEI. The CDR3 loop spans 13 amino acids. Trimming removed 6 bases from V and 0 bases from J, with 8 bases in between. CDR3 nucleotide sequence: TGTGCCAGCAGCGAGTTTATGAACACTGAAGCTTTCTTT. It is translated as CASSEFMNTEAFF.

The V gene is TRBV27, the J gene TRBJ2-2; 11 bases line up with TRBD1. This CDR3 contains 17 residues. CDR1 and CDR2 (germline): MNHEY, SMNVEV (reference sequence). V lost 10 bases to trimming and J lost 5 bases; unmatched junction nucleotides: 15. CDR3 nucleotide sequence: TGTGCCACACTGAACCTAGGACAGGGGGCTGCAACCGGGGAGCTGTTTTTT. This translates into CATLNLGQGAATGELFF.